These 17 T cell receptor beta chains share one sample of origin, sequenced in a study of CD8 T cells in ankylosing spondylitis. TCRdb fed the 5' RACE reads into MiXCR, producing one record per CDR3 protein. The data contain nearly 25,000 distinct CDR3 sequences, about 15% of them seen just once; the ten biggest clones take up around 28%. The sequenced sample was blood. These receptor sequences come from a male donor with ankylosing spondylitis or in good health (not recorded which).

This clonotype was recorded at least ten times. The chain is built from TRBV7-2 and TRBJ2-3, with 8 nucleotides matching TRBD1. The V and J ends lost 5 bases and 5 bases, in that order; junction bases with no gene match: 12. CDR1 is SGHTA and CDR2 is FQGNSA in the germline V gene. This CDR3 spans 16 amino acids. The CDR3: CASSPGAGGIGDTQYF. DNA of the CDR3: TGTGCCAGCAGCCCCGGGGCAGGGGGCATTGGAGATACGCAGTATTTT. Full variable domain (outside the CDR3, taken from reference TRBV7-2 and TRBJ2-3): GAGVSQSPSNKVTEKGKDVELRCDPISGHTALYWYRQSLGQGLEFLIYFQGNSAPDKSGLPSDRFSAERTGGSVSTLTIQRTQQEDSAVYLCASSPGAGGIGDTQYFGPGTRLTVL.

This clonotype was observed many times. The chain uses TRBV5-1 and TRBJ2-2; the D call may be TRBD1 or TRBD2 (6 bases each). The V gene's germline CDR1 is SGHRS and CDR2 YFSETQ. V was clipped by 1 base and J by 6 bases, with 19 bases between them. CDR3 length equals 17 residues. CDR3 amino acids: CASSLKGVLTGAGELFF. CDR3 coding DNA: TGCGCCAGCAGCTTGAAGGGGGTACTCACGGGAGCCGGGGAGCTGTTTTTT.

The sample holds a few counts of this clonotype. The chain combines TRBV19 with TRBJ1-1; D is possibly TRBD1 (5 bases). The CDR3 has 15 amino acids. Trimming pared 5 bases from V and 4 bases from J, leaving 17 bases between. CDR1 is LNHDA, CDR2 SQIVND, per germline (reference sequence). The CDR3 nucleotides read TGTGCCAGTAGTGGGGGAGGACGCCCCAGCACTGAAGCTTTCTTT. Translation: CASSGGGRPSTEAFF.

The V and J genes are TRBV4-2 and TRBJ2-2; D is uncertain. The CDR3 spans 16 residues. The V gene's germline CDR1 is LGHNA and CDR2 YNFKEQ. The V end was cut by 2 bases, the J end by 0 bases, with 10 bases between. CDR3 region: CASSQLERTNTGELFF. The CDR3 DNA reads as TGTGCCAGCAGCCAACTGGAACGGACGAACACCGGGGAGCTGTTTTTT.

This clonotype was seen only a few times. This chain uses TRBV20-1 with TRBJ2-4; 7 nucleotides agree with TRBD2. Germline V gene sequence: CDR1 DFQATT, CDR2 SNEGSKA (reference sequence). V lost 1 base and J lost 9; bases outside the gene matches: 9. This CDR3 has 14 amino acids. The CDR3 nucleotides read TGCAGTGCTAGAGGCCCAGGTGGCGGGAGCATTCAGTACTTC. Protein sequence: CSARGPGGGSIQYF.

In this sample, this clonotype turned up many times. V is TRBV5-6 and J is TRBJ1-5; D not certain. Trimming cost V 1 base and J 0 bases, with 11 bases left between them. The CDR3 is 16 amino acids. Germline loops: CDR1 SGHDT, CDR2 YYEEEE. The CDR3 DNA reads TGTGCCAGCAGCTTGAGTAAAGTGTATAGCAATCAGCCCCAGCATTTT. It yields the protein CASSLSKVYSNQPQHF.

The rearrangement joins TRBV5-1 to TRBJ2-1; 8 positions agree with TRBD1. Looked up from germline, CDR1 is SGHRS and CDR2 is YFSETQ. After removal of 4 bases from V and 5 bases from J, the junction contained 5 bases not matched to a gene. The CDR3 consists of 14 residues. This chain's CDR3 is CASSRTGNHNEQFF. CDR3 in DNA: TGCGCCAGCAGCCGGACAGGGAATCACAATGAGCAGTTCTTC.

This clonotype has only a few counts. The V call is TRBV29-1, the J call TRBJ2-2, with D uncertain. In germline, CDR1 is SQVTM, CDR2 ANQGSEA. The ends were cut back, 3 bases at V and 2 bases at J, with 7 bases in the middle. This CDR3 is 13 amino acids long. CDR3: CSVDASNTGELFF. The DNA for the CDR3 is TGCAGCGTTGACGCATCTAACACCGGGGAGCTGTTTTTT.

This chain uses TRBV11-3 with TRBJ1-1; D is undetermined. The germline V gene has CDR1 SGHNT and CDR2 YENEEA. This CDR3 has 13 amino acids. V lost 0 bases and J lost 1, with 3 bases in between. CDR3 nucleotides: TGTGCCAGCAGCTTAGATCGGAACACTGAAGCTTTCTTT. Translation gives CASSLDRNTEAFF.

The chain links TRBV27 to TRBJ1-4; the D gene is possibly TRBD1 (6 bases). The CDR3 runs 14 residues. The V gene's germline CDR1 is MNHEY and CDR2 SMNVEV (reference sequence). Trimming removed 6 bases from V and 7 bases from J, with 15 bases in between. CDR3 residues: CASRSGGVGEKLFF. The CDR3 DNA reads TGTGCCAGCAGGAGCGGGGGCGTTGGTGAAAAACTGTTTTTT.

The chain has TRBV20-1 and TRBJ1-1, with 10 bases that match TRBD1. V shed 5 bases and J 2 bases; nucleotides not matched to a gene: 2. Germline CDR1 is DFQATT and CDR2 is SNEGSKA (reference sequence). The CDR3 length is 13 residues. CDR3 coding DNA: TGCAGTGCTGGGACAGGGGTTAACACTGAAGCTTTCTTT. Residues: CSAGTGVNTEAFF.

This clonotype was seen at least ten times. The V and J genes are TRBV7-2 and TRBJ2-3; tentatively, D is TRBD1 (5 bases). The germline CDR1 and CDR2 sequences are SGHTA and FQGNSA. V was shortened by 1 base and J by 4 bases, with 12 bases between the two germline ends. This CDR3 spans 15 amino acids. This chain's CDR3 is CASSLEAREADTQYF. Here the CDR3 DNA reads TGTGCCAGCAGCTTAGAAGCCAGGGAAGCAGATACGCAGTATTTT.

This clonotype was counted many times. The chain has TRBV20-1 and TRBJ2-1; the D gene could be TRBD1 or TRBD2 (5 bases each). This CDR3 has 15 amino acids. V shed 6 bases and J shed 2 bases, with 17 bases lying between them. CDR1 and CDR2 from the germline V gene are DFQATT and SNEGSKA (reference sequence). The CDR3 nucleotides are TGCAGTGCCATCCACGGGGCAGCCCCCTACAATGAGCAGTTCTTC. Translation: CSAIHGAAPYNEQFF.

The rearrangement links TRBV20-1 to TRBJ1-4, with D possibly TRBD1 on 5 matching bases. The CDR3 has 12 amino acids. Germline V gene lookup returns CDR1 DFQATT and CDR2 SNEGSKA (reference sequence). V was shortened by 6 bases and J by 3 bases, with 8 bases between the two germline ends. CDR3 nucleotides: TGCAGTGCGCAGGGACCTAATGAAAAACTGTTTTTT. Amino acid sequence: CSAQGPNEKLFF.

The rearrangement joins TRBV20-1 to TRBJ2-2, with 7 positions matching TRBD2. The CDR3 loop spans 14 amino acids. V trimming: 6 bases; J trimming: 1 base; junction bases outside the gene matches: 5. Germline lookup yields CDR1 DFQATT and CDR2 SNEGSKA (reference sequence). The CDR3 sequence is CSARGVRNTGELFF. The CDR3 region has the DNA TGCAGTGCCCGGGGGGTGAGGAACACCGGGGAGCTGTTTTTT.

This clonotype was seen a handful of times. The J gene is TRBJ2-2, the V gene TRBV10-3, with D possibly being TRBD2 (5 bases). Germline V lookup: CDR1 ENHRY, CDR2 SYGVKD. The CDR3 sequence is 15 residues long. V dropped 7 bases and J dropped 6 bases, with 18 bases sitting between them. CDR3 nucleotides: TGTGCCATCATGGACGAAGGGAGTCGGTCCGGGGAGCTGTTTTTT. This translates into CAIMDEGSRSGELFF.

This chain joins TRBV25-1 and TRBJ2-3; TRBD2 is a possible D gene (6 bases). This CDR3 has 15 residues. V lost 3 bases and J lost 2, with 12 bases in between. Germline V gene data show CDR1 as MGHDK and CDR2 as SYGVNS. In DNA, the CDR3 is TGTGCCAGCAGTGAGGCGGGGTCACCCACAGATACGCAGTATTTT. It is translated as CASSEAGSPTDTQYF. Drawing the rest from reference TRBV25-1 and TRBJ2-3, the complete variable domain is EADIYQTPRYLVIGTGKKITLECSQTMGHDKMYWYQQDPGMELHLIHYSYGVNSTEKGDLSSESTVSRIRTEHFPLTLESARPSHTSQYLCASSEAGSPTDTQYFGPGTRLTVL.